This T cell receptor (beta chain) was sequenced for a study of T cell responses to AZD1222 COVID-19 vaccine. As to this clone: Its antigen is unidentified.

Whole-study results and caveats: Clonal diversity was possibly underestimated, and white British individuals and females predominated among donors.

Generated by immunoSEQ multiplex PCR, the TCRdb table keeps only in-frame clones and is missing some. The repertoire includes 93,000 or so clones, about nine tenths of them detected once, and 45% sits in the top ten. The V gene lost 2 bases and the J gene lost 3 bases, with 8 bases spanning the gap. Per germline, CDR1 LNHDA and CDR2 SQIVND (reference sequence). The CDR3 contains 14 residues. This TCR was recovered from an adult in good health. The sample here was peripheral blood, taken on day 0 of AZD1222 vaccination. The chain couples TRBV19 to TRBJ1-5; D possibly corresponds to TRBD1 (5 bases). Written as DNA, the CDR3 is TGTGCCAGTAGTATAAGGGGTCCCAATCAGCCCCAGCATTTT. The encoded protein is CASSIRGPNQPQHF.